Sequencing of this T cell receptor beta chain was carried out in a study of cytomegalovirus exposure and HLA in healthy donors. The PCR used 60 Vbeta and 13 Jbeta primers. TCRdb keeps only in-frame clones here, not all; method: immunoSEQ multiplex PCR. The sample lists roughly 180,000 clones; 76% were seen once. General study points: When presence/absence was analysed, sequencing depth was taken to be roughly uniform across donors.

This clone was observed a few times. Its antigen is unknown. This sample includes further DNA sequences coding for the same CDR3. Germline V gene data show CDR1 as SQVTM and CDR2 as ANQGSEA. V was pared by 4 bases and J by 1 base, with 0 bases of the junction left unmatched. This CDR3 is 12 amino acids long. What was sequenced was PBMCs. The clonotype comes from a female donor in good health and CMV-seronegative. The chain is built from TRBV29-1 and TRBJ1-1, with 7 nucleotides matching TRBD1. CDR3 in amino acids: CSVGQGNTEAFF. CDR3 nucleotides: TGCAGCGTTGGACAGGGGAACACTGAAGCTTTCTTT.